The 15 T cell receptor beta chains listed next were all sequenced from one sample in a study of control samples from healthy donors and cancer patients. Clones were sequenced by immunoSEQ multiplex PCR, and TCRdb holds only the in-frame ones, with some missing. The data hold roughly 150,000 clones, with more than 85% observed a single time. The specimen was blood. The source of these receptors is a man between 45 and 60 years old in good health.

The J gene is TRBJ1-1, the V gene TRBV11-2, with TRBD1 identical over 11 bases. The CDR3 length is 15 residues. With V trimmed by 5 bases and J by 4 bases, 6 bases remained unmatched. From germline, CDR1 is SGHAT and CDR2 FQNNGV. CDR3 in DNA: TGTGCCAGCAGCGTGGGACAGGGGGTGATCACTGAAGCTTTCTTT. Its translation: CASSVGQGVITEAFF.

This chain connects TRBV29-1 to TRBJ2-1; 11 nucleotides agree with TRBD2. With V trimmed by 7 bases and J by 4 bases, 15 bases remained unmatched. Germline CDR1 is SQVTM and CDR2 is ANQGSEA. The CDR3 contains 17 residues. This chain's CDR3 is CSASAIGSGRVYNEQFF. The CDR3 coding sequence is TGCAGCGCCTCTGCAATCGGTAGCGGGAGGGTTTACAATGAGCAGTTCTTC.

This chain connects TRBV24-1 to TRBJ1-2; D call uncertain. The CDR3 has 11 amino acids. Germline CDR1 is KGHDR and CDR2 is SFDVKD. Trimming took off 3 bases at V and 5 bases at J, with 3 bases between the two ends. The CDR3 DNA is TGTGCCACCAGTGATATATATGGCTACACCTTC. Amino acid sequence: CATSDIYGYTF.

The V gene is TRBV19, the J gene TRBJ2-7; D possibly corresponds to TRBD1 (6 bases). The V and J ends lost 4 bases and 2 bases respectively, with 9 bases between them. Per germline, CDR1 LNHDA and CDR2 SQIVND (reference sequence). The CDR3 extends over 13 amino acids. The CDR3 DNA reads as TGTGCCAGTAGTACTGGGACACCCTACGAGCAGTACTTC. Translated, it gives CASSTGTPYEQYF.

The chain joins TRBV5-1 to TRBJ1-2, with TRBD1 identical over 7 bases. Germline CDR1 SGHRS, CDR2 YFSETQ. The CDR3 runs 13 residues. V lost 4 bases and J lost 8; bases outside the gene matches: 8. The CDR3 sequence is CASSPEGAGGYTF. The CDR3 nucleotides are TGCGCCAGCAGCCCTGAGGGGGCGGGGGGCTACACCTTC.

V and J are TRBV2 and TRBJ2-5; 8 bases map to TRBD2. The CDR3 runs to 14 residues. Losses at the gene ends were 3 bases for V and 6 bases for J; bases not matched to a gene: 6. Germline assignment: CDR1 SNHLY and CDR2 FYNNEI. The CDR3 nucleotides read TGTGCCAGCAGTGATTTAGCGGGACCCAAGACCCAGTACTTC. Protein: CASSDLAGPKTQYF.

V gene TRBV5-1 combines with J gene TRBJ2-7; a possible D gene is TRBD1 (5 bases). The V end lost 4 bases, the J end lost 0 bases, and 17 bases lay between the germline ends. The CDR3 extends over 16 amino acids. CDR1 SGHRS and CDR2 YFSETQ come from the germline V gene. This CDR3 reads CASSDPKGARSYEQYF. The CDR3 DNA sequence: TGCGCCAGCAGCGACCCTAAAGGGGCGCGCTCCTACGAGCAGTACTTC.

The chain employs TRBV5-1 and TRBJ1-4; possible D gene TRBD1, 5 bases. V was clipped by 1 base and J by 7 bases, with 14 bases between them. The CDR3 consists of 15 residues. Per germline, CDR1 SGHRS and CDR2 YFSETQ. Here the CDR3 reads CASSLHGGKVEKLFF. The CDR3 bases are TGCGCCAGCAGCTTGCATGGGGGGAAGGTTGAAAAACTGTTTTTT.

This sequence joins TRBV24-1 and TRBJ2-1; the match to TRBD1 covers 12 bases. CDR3 size: 19 residues. J was trimmed by 4 bases and V by 3 bases; bases with no gene match: 12. CDR1 is KGHDR and CDR2 is SFDVKD in the germline V gene. The CDR3 bases are TGTGCCACCAGTGATCCCGGGACAGGGGGCTCTCAAACTTACAATGAGCAGTTCTTC. Protein product: CATSDPGTGGSQTYNEQFF.

Only one count was recorded for this clone. The chain employs TRBV14 and TRBJ2-2, with 8 bases matching TRBD2. CDR1 and CDR2 (germline): SGHDN, FVKESK. This CDR3 spans 15 amino acids. The V segment lost 4 bases and the J segment 4 bases; nucleotides outside the gene matches: 5. The CDR3 loop reads CASSRNSGTTGELFF. The CDR3 coding sequence is TGTGCCAGCAGCCGAAATAGCGGGACCACCGGGGAGCTGTTTTTT.

J is TRBJ2-3 and V is TRBV6-6; D remains ambiguous. Germline CDR1 MNHNY, CDR2 SVGAGI (reference sequence). The CDR3 loop spans 16 amino acids. V dropped 3 bases and J dropped 5 bases, with 18 bases sitting between them. CDR3: CASSYHIELGVDTQYF. The CDR3 bases are TGTGCCAGCAGTTATCACATAGAGTTGGGCGTAGATACGCAGTATTTT.

The CDR3 spells CASSTAGTGGSPLHF. The DNA of the CDR3 is TGTGCCAGCAGTACCGCCGGGACAGGGGGTTCACCCCTCCACTTT. J is TRBJ1-6 and V is TRBV6-5; 11 bases fit TRBD1. The V and J ends lost 5 bases and 9 bases, in that order; junction bases with no gene match: 6. The CDR3 is 15 residues long. The germline CDR1 and CDR2 sequences are MNHEY and SVGAGI.

Only one count was recorded for this clone. V gene TRBV3-1 (or the pseudogene TRBV3-2) combines with J gene TRBJ2-7; D call uncertain. Germline CDR1 reads LGHDT; CDR2 reads YNNKEL (reference sequence). V shed 0 bases and J shed 6 bases, with 9 bases lying between them. The CDR3 consists of 13 residues. CDR3 protein: CASSQDWVAEQYF. Here the CDR3 DNA reads TGTGCCAGCAGCCAAGACTGGGTAGCCGAGCAGTACTTC.

The chain has TRBV11-2 and TRBJ2-2; 12 nucleotides align to TRBD1. This CDR3 spans 16 amino acids. V lost 5 bases to trimming and J lost 7 bases; unmatched junction nucleotides: 8. In germline, CDR1 is SGHAT, CDR2 FQNNGV. In DNA form, the CDR3 reads TGTGCCAGCAGCCGCCAGGGACAGGGGGCGATCGGGGAGCTGTTTTTT. This sequence encodes CASSRQGQGAIGELFF.

The chain links TRBV3-1 (or the pseudogene TRBV3-2) to TRBJ2-7, with TRBD2 matching 9 bases. V trimming: 4 bases; J trimming: 2 bases; junction bases outside the gene matches: 3. Germline V gene data show CDR1 as LGHDT and CDR2 as YNNKEL (reference sequence). CDR3 length equals 14 residues. The CDR3 region has the DNA TGTGCCAGCAGCCTAGCGGGAGTCGCCTACGAGCAGTACTTC. Its protein is CASSLAGVAYEQYF.